The rows below give T cell receptor beta chains drawn from one sample of a study of T cell repertoires in cytomegalovirus infection. TCRdb passed the reads through MiXCR, listing each CDR3 protein once. The sample gives roughly 720,000 distinct CDR3 sequences, 35% to 45% of which show up once; under 3.5% is in the top ten. Sequencing input: PBMCs. The receptors here all came from a human donor in good health (CMV status not recorded). Some clones in this sample may be carry-over from other donors' samples. Both conserved end residues are part of each CDR3. D genes are given only for firm matches. For some rows the clone size is stated as once, few or many, or as a class when expanded; others skip it.

TRBJ1-4,15,NA,TRBV6-1,NA,CASSDSGQGNEKLFF,NA
TRBJ1-3,15,few,TRBV12-3/TRBV12-4,NA,CASSGRHYSGNTIYF,TGTGCCAGCAGTGGAAGACACTACTCTGGAAACACCATATATTTT
TRBJ1-4,15,NA,TRBV7-4,NA,CASSLASGVGEKLFF,TGTGCCAGCAGCTTAGCCTCGGGAGTAGGGGAAAAACTGTTTTTT
TRBJ2-1,16,NA,TRBV7-2,NA,CASKGLAGQAYNEQFF,TGTGCCAGCAAGGGTCTAGCGGGACAGGCCTACAATGAGCAGTTCTTC
TRBJ2-1,15,NA,TRBV7-9,TRBD1,CASSLFGTADNELFF,TGTGCCAGCAGCTTATTTGGGACAGCTGACAATGAGCTGTTCTTC
TRBJ2-5,14,many,TRBV7-8,NA,CASSLMVTQETQYF,TGTGCCAGCAGCTTAATGGTGACGCAAGAGACCCAGTACTTC
TRBJ1-4,16,NA,TRBV7-8,NA,CASSLAYPDSFEKLFF,TGTGCCAGCAGCTTAGCGTATCCAGATTCCTTTGAAAAACTGTTTTTT
TRBJ2-7,13,few,TRBV7-9,TRBD1,CASSVTDRDEQYF,TGTGCCAGCAGCGTTACGGACAGGGACGAGCAGTACTTC
TRBJ2-7,13,NA,TRBV29-1,TRBD1,CSFTGQAIYEQYF,TGCAGCTTTACGGGACAGGCCATCTACGAGCAGTACTTC
TRBJ1-1,14,NA,TRBV12-5,NA,CASGWGGRQTEAFF,TGTGCTAGTGGTTGGGGGGGGCGACAAACTGAAGCTTTCTTT
TRBJ2-7,13,NA,TRBV28,NA,CASSQPGPHEQYF,TGTGCCAGCAGTCAGCCGGGTCCCCACGAGCAGTACTTC
TRBJ1-1,15,NA,TRBV5-1,TRBD1,CASSTGTGWDTEAFF,TGCGCCAGCAGCACCGGGACAGGGTGGGACACTGAAGCTTTCTTT
TRBJ1-2,15,NA,TRBV19,NA,CASKTASLANYGYTF,TGTGCCAGTAAGACAGCCTCACTAGCTAACTATGGCTACACCTTC
TRBJ2-1,11,NA,TRBV10-3,NA,CAARQSNEQFF,TGTGCCGCCAGACAGTCCAATGAGCAGTTCTTC
TRBJ2-3,15,NA,TRBV28,NA,CASSNTRQRTDTQYF,TGTGCCAGCAGTAATACCCGTCAGCGCACAGATACGCAGTATTTT
TRBJ2-1,15,NA,TRBV20-1,TRBD2,CSAVSGTYSYNEQFF,TGCAGTGCTGTAAGCGGGACTTACTCCTACAATGAGCAGTTCTTC
TRBJ1-5,12,NA,TRBV20-1,NA,CSLRTGNQPQHF,TGCAGTCTTCGGACGGGCAATCAGCCCCAGCATTTT
TRBJ2-1,14,NA,TRBV27,TRBD1,CASRGTEADNDKFF,TGTGCCAGCAGGGGGACAGAGGCAGACAATGATAAGTTCTTC
TRBJ1-1,13,many,TRBV28,TRBD1,CASSRDSHTEAFF,TGTGCCAGCAGTCGGGACAGCCACACTGAAGCTTTCTTT
TRBJ1-6,15,few,TRBV20-1,NA,CSASLSLGFNSPLHF,TGCAGTGCTAGTCTTTCGCTGGGGTTTAATTCACCCCTCCACTTT
TRBJ2-7,15,NA,TRBV28,NA,CASRVVGGGSYEQYF,TGTGCCAGCAGGGTGGTAGGTGGCGGATCCTACGAGCAGTACTTC